A single sample is the source of the 21 T cell receptor beta chains below, sequenced in a study of blood T cell repertoires in COVID-19. Sequencing was performed with immunoSEQ multiplex PCR; in TCRdb, only in-frame clones are kept and a portion is missing. The data contain more than 150,000 clones, around 87% of them singletons. The sample comprised peripheral blood. The receptors originated from a man aged 35-49 years with active or convalescent COVID-19.

The gene calls are TRBV18 and TRBJ1-1; TRBD1 agrees at 10 bases. J was trimmed by 0 bases and V by 3 bases; bases with no gene match: 7. The CDR3 contains 17 residues. CDR1 KGHSH and CDR2 LQKENI come from the germline V gene. The CDR3: CASSPTGGHTMNTEAFF. The CDR3 nucleotides read TGTGCCAGCTCACCGACAGGGGGCCATACTATGAACACTGAAGCTTTCTTT. Full variable domain (missing parts from reference TRBV18 and TRBJ1-1): NAGVMQNPRHLVRRRGQEARLRCSPMKGHSHVYWYRQLPEEGLKFMVYLQKENIIDESGMPKERFSAEFPKEGPSILRIQQVVRGDSAAYFCASSPTGGHTMNTEAFFGQGTRLTVV.

V usage is TRBV29-1 and J usage is TRBJ1-2; 7 nucleotides agree with TRBD1. The CDR3 has 14 amino acids. The V and J ends lost 6 bases and 5 bases, in that order; junction bases with no gene match: 12. Germline V gene lookup returns CDR1 SQVTM and CDR2 ANQGSEA. The CDR3 here is CSVRQGSFGYGYTF. The CDR3, as DNA: TGCAGCGTGAGACAGGGTAGTTTCGGGTATGGCTACACCTTC.

The genes are TRBV5-6 and TRBJ1-6, with a tentative D call TRBD1 (5 bases). CDR1 is SGHDT and CDR2 is YYEEEE in the germline V gene. V was pared by 0 bases and J by 7 bases, with 11 bases between. The CDR3 has 15 amino acids. The CDR3 DNA is TGTGCCAGCAGCTTGGCAGGGCCAGGCAATTCACCCCTCCACTTT. Translated: CASSLAGPGNSPLHF.

The V call is TRBV4-1, the J call TRBJ2-7; 7 bases align to TRBD1. CDR3 length: 16 amino acids. The germline V gene has CDR1 MGHRA and CDR2 YSYEKL. V dropped 0 bases and J dropped 2; count of bases not matched to a gene: 7. Here the CDR3 DNA reads TGCGCCAGCAGCCAAGATGAGACAGGGTTCCCCTACGAGCAGTACTTC. Its translation: CASSQDETGFPYEQYF.

The rearrangement links TRBV29-1 to TRBJ2-7; 10 bases map to TRBD2. The ends lost 5 bases at V and 3 bases at J; junction bases unmatched: 4. CDR1 SQVTM and CDR2 ANQGSEA come from the germline V gene. The CDR3 is 13 residues long. This CDR3 reads CSVKGTSVYEQYF. CDR3 sequence (DNA): TGCAGCGTTAAGGGGACTAGCGTCTACGAGCAGTACTTC.

V gene TRBV28 combines with J gene TRBJ1-2; D is uncertain. V shed 6 bases and J shed 7 bases, with 24 bases lying between them. CDR1 and CDR2 from the germline V gene are MDHEN and SYDVKM. This CDR3 is built from 16 residues. CDR3 protein: CASRPRMGRLYSGYTF. For the CDR3, the DNA is TGTGCCAGCAGACCCCGGATGGGGAGGCTATACTCTGGCTACACCTTC.

The chain joins TRBV6-5 to TRBJ2-1; 9 bases align to TRBD2. The CDR3 has 15 amino acids. In germline, CDR1 is MNHEY, CDR2 SVGAGI. Trimming cost V 0 bases and J 3 bases; bases outside gene matches: 0. The CDR3 loop is CASSYSAGGYNEQFF. DNA for the CDR3: TGTGCCAGCAGTTACTCAGCGGGGGGCTACAATGAGCAGTTCTTC.

V and J are TRBV12-5 and TRBJ1-1; possible D gene TRBD1, 5 bases. CDR1 is LGHNT, CDR2 FRNRAP, per germline. The CDR3 consists of 13 residues. Trimming removed 2 bases from V and 8 bases from J, with 12 bases in between. The CDR3 is CASGLRGATEAFF. CDR3 DNA: TGTGCTAGTGGTTTGAGGGGCGCAACGGAAGCTTTCTTT.

The chain employs TRBV30 and TRBJ1-1; the match to TRBD1 covers 8 bases. Unmatched junction bases numbered 11, after V lost 3 bases and J lost 5 bases. The CDR3 has 15 residues. Germline V gives CDR1 GTSNPN, CDR2 SVGIG (reference sequence). CDR3 in amino acids: CAWSPARTGWTEAFF. The CDR3 nucleotides read TGTGCCTGGAGCCCAGCTCGGACAGGGTGGACTGAAGCTTTCTTT.

This clone was recorded a few times. The chain employs TRBV11-2 and TRBJ1-1; 7 nucleotides match TRBD1. CDR1 SGHAT and CDR2 FQNNGV come from the germline V gene. The CDR3 spans 14 residues. V was pared by 4 bases and J by 6 bases, with 8 bases of the junction left unmatched. This CDR3 reads CASSSPRQGSEAFF. The CDR3 nucleotides are TGTGCCAGCAGCTCTCCCAGACAGGGCTCTGAAGCTTTCTTT.

V and J are TRBV10-2 and TRBJ1-5; no clear D. V was pared by 5 bases and J by 0 bases, with 8 bases between. CDR1 and CDR2 from the germline V gene are WSHSY and SAAADI. This CDR3 has 14 residues. CDR3 sequence (DNA): TGCGCCAGCAGTCCAGGTTATAGCAATCAGCCCCAGCATTTT. Translation: CASSPGYSNQPQHF.

This chain connects TRBV19 to TRBJ1-2; maybe TRBD1 (5 bases). Germline values: CDR1 LNHDA, CDR2 SQIVND (reference sequence). The ends were cut back, 1 base at V and 0 bases at J, with 18 bases in the middle. CDR3 length equals 18 residues. The CDR3 sequence is CASSIAGEGAIANYGYTF. In nucleotides, the CDR3 is TGTGCCAGTAGTATAGCCGGTGAAGGGGCGATAGCTAACTATGGCTACACCTTC.

This chain joins TRBV6-2 or TRBV6-3 and TRBJ1-1; D gene unclear. V was trimmed by 6 bases and J by 7 bases, leaving 12 bases between them. CDR1 and CDR2 (germline): MNHEY, SVGEGT. This CDR3 is 12 amino acids long. In DNA, the CDR3 is TGTGCCAGCAGCCGATTCACAAATGAAGCTTTCTTT. It codes for CASSRFTNEAFF.

The chain couples TRBV12-3 or TRBV12-4 to TRBJ1-1; D ambiguous. V lost 7 bases and J 4 bases, leaving 13 bases between the germline ends. This CDR3 comprises 13 residues. In DNA form, the CDR3 reads TGTGCCAGCATTACGGGAGGGAGCACTGAAGCTTTCTTT. Protein product: CASITGGSTEAFF.

The rearrangement joins TRBV15 to TRBJ2-1; 10 bases map to TRBD2. CDR3 length: 18 amino acids. From germline, CDR1 is LNHNV and CDR2 YYDKDF (reference sequence). V dropped 2 bases and J dropped 2; count of bases not matched to a gene: 9. The CDR3 DNA reads TGTGCCACCAGCAGACCTACGGGACTAGCGTCCACCTACAATGAGCAGTTCTTC. Residues: CATSRPTGLASTYNEQFF.

This sequence joins TRBV7-9 and TRBJ2-7, with 11 bases aligning to TRBD2. V trimming: 10 bases; J trimming: 2 bases; junction bases outside the gene matches: 10. Germline CDR1 is SEHNR and CDR2 is FQNEAQ (reference sequence). The CDR3 loop spans 15 amino acids. CDR3 region: CATEASGGIAYEQYF. In nucleotides, the CDR3 is TGTGCCACCGAGGCTAGCGGGGGGATCGCCTACGAGCAGTACTTC.

V and J are TRBV4-2 and TRBJ1-1, with TRBD1 identical over 11 bases. Germline V lookup: CDR1 LGHNA, CDR2 YNFKEQ. CDR3 size: 15 residues. Trimming removed 1 base from V and 4 bases from J; junction bases left unmatched: 2. CDR3 region: CASSQGTGGITEAFF. CDR3 DNA: TGTGCCAGCAGCCAAGGGACAGGGGGCATCACTGAAGCTTTCTTT.

V is TRBV19 and J is TRBJ2-1; 8 positions agree with TRBD2. V shed 5 bases, J shed 4 bases, and the junction held 10 bases outside the gene matches. The germline gives CDR1 LNHDA, CDR2 SQIVND (reference sequence). The CDR3 extends over 16 amino acids. CDR3: CASSPPPGLGYNEQFF. The CDR3 DNA follows: TGTGCCAGTAGTCCCCCCCCGGGACTAGGTTACAATGAGCAGTTCTTC.

The chain couples TRBV3-1 (or the pseudogene TRBV3-2) to TRBJ1-5; D is unclear. The CDR3 runs to 14 residues. Germline V gives CDR1 LGHDT, CDR2 YNNKEL (reference sequence). Trimming left V 0 bases short and J 2 bases short, with 5 bases between. The chain's CDR3 is CASSQDSRNQPQHF. CDR3 in DNA: TGTGCCAGCAGCCAAGACAGTCGCAATCAGCCCCAGCATTTT.

The CDR3 nucleotides are TGTGCCAGCAGGGGGGGGCGGAACTATGGCTACACCTTC. It specifies CASRGGRNYGYTF. The rearrangement uses TRBV6-5 and TRBJ1-2; D is perhaps TRBD1 (6 bases). Trimming shortened V by 6 bases and J by 2 bases, and 10 bases separated the two germline ends. From germline, CDR1 is MNHEY and CDR2 SVGAGI. CDR3 length: 13 amino acids.

The gene calls are TRBV19 and TRBJ2-3; 11 positions agree with TRBD2. The CDR3 consists of 15 residues. Losses at the gene ends were 6 bases for V and 6 bases for J; bases not matched to a gene: 8. Germline V gene sequence: CDR1 LNHDA, CDR2 SQIVND (reference sequence). CDR3 in amino acids: CASSRLAGGLDTQYF. Here the CDR3 DNA reads TGTGCCAGTAGCCGTCTAGCGGGGGGCTTGGATACGCAGTATTTT.